This is a list of T cell receptor beta chains from one sample in a study of cytomegalovirus exposure and HLA in healthy donors. Here immunoSEQ multiplex PCR was the method, and the copy in TCRdb shows in-frame clones only, minus some. The sample carries 180,000 or so clones, roughly 88% recorded once. The sequencing input was PBMCs. All receptors come from a woman aged 25 to 39 in good health and CMV-seropositive. Each CDR3 is given with its conserved first and last residue. A D gene is named only where the DNA matches it firmly.

j_gene: TRBJ1-5; d_gene: TRBD1; v_gene: TRBV6-1; CDR3nt: TGTGCCAGCACCGTGACAGGGTTATTCAATCAGCCCCAGCATTTT; CDR3aa: CASTVTGLFNQPQHF
j_gene: TRBJ2-3; d_gene: TRBD2; v_gene: TRBV27; CDR3nt: TGTGCCAGCAGTCCCGGAAGGGGGCGGGAGGGTAGAGATACGCAGTATTTT; CDR3aa: CASSPGRGREGRDTQYF
j_gene: TRBJ2-7; d_gene: -; v_gene: TRBV7-9; CDR3nt: TGTGCCAGCAGCCCGACTAGACGCGAGCAGTACTTC; CDR3aa: CASSPTRREQYF
j_gene: TRBJ2-3; d_gene: TRBD2; v_gene: TRBV25-1; CDR3nt: TGTGCCAGCAGTGGATCCGGGACTAGCGGCCGGGGGCAGTATTTT; CDR3aa: CASSGSGTSGRGQYF
j_gene: TRBJ1-1; d_gene: -; v_gene: TRBV19; CDR3nt: TGTGCCAGTAAGAACGGGAGGATGGGGGATATGAACACTGAAGCTTTCTTT; CDR3aa: CASKNGRMGDMNTEAFF
j_gene: TRBJ1-1; d_gene: -; v_gene: TRBV5-4; CDR3nt: TGTGCCAGCAGCTTACTACAGGGCTGGAGCACTGAAGCTTTCTTT; CDR3aa: CASSLLQGWSTEAFF
j_gene: TRBJ2-7; d_gene: -; v_gene: TRBV5-1; CDR3nt: TGCGCCAGCAGCTTGCGCTTCGGCGAGCAGTACTTC; CDR3aa: CASSLRFGEQYF
j_gene: TRBJ2-7; d_gene: TRBD1; v_gene: TRBV28; CDR3nt: TGTGCCAGCAGTCCTACAGGGGGCGGGTACGAGCAGTACTTC; CDR3aa: CASSPTGGGYEQYF
j_gene: TRBJ2-1; d_gene: TRBD2; v_gene: TRBV7-9; CDR3nt: TGTGCCAGCAGCACCGGGACTAGGGGCGAGCAGTTCTTC; CDR3aa: CASSTGTRGEQFF
j_gene: TRBJ1-1; d_gene: TRBD1; v_gene: TRBV18; CDR3nt: TGTGCCAGCTCAACGGACAGGGCAGGGAACACTGAAGCTTTCTTT; CDR3aa: CASSTDRAGNTEAFF